Sequencing of this TCR beta chain was carried out in a study of cytomegalovirus exposure and HLA in healthy donors. The CDR3 runs to 14 residues. Germline V gene lookup returns CDR1 GTSNPN and CDR2 SVGIG (reference sequence). Trimming removed 0 bases at V and 2 bases at J, with 8 bases between. The protocol was immunoSEQ multiplex PCR, while the TCRdb copy is restricted to in-frame clones and leaves out a portion. The sample lists hundreds of thousands of clones; 86% were seen once. The gene calls are TRBV30 and TRBJ1-5, with D possibly matching TRBD1 (5 bases). The TCR was taken from a woman aged 18-29 years in good health and CMV-seronegative. The sequenced sample consisted of PBMCs. The CDR3 DNA reads as TGTGCCTGGAGTGTGCAGGGCGGCAATCAGCCCCAGCATTTT. It is translated as CAWSVQGGNQPQHF.